A single sample gave rise to the 18 T cell receptor beta chains below, sequenced in a study of T cell changes during pregnancy in multiple sclerosis. The data were produced by immunoSEQ multiplex PCR, yet TCRdb's version contains in-frame clones alone and is incomplete. The table has about 93,000 clones, about 92% seen once; the top ten hold 2% to 2.5%. The sample in question was peripheral blood, obtained after pregnancy. The source of these receptors is a female donor with multiple sclerosis, enrolled in a pregnancy study.

The table lists this clone with a count of one. The CDR3 DNA sequence: TGTGCCAGCAGCTTAGAGCCAGGGCGCTATGGCTACACCTTC. It codes for CASSLEPGRYGYTF. The J gene is TRBJ1-2, the V gene TRBV7-6; a possible D gene is TRBD1 (5 bases). This CDR3 has 14 residues. V was cut by 1 base and J by 4 bases, with 10 bases left in between. Per the germline V gene, CDR1 is SGHVS and CDR2 is FNYEAQ.

This chain uses TRBV7-7 with TRBJ2-3, with TRBD2 as a possible D gene (6 bases). Deletions cut 5 bases from V and 3 bases from J, with 18 bases between. Per the germline V gene, CDR1 is SSHAT and CDR2 is FNYEAQ (reference sequence). The CDR3 has 16 residues. This chain's CDR3 is CASSPSLAFETDTQYF. CDR3 bases: TGTGCCAGCAGCCCATCCCTAGCGTTCGAAACAGATACGCAGTATTTT. Together with reference TRBV7-7 and TRBJ2-3, the CDR3 gives the full variable domain: GAGVSQSPRYKVTKRGQDVTLRCDPISSHATLYWYQQALGQGPEFLTYFNYEAQPDKSGLPSDRFSAERPEGSISTLTIQRTEQRDSAMYRCASSPSLAFETDTQYFGPGTRLTVL.

The rearrangement links TRBV10-1 to TRBJ2-6; D ambiguous. The CDR3 is 12 residues long. Germline V gives CDR1 WNHNN, CDR2 SYGVQD (reference sequence). Trimming took off 9 bases at V and 0 bases at J, with 3 bases between the two ends. As DNA, the CDR3 is TGCGCCAGTAGCTCTGGGGCCAACGTCCTGACTTTC. This codes for CASSSGANVLTF.

This clone appeared a single time. The chain uses TRBV19 and TRBJ1-1; TRBD1 agrees at 9 bases. The ends lost 8 bases at V and 4 bases at J; junction bases unmatched: 8. CDR3 length: 14 residues. The germline CDR1 and CDR2 sequences are LNHDA and SQIVND (reference sequence). In DNA, the CDR3 is TGTGCCAGTGGACTACAGGGGGCCAGCACTGAAGCTTTCTTT. This sequence encodes CASGLQGASTEAFF.

The chain is built from TRBV19 and TRBJ1-2; perhaps TRBD1 as D (5 bases). Germline assignment: CDR1 LNHDA and CDR2 SQIVND (reference sequence). The CDR3 is made up of 15 amino acids. Trimming removed 7 bases at V and 2 bases at J, with 17 bases between. The chain's CDR3 is CASTPWGDRNYGYTF. The CDR3 nucleotides are TGTGCCAGTACCCCGTGGGGGGATAGGAACTATGGCTACACCTTC.

The CDR3: CASSPRGGNYGYTF. CDR3 DNA: TGTGCCAGCAGCCCCCGCGGAGGCAACTATGGCTACACCTTC. This chain uses TRBV6-6 with TRBJ1-2, with D unresolved. Germline CDR1 reads MNHNY; CDR2 reads SVGAGI (reference sequence). This CDR3 is built from 14 residues. The V end was cut by 6 bases, the J end by 2 bases, with 13 bases between.

The genes are TRBV30 and TRBJ2-7; possibly TRBD1 for D (7 bases). Germline CDR1 and CDR2: GTSNPN and SVGIG (reference sequence). V was clipped by 2 bases and J by 9 bases, with 17 bases between them. The CDR3 has 13 residues. This chain's CDR3 is CAWSTARGRGQYF. DNA for the CDR3: TGTGCCTGGAGTACTGCGAGGGGGCGGGGGCAGTACTTC.

This clone was detected only once. This chain links TRBV7-9 with TRBJ1-1, with unresolved D. V dropped 3 bases and J dropped 1 base, with 6 bases sitting between them. Germline values: CDR1 SEHNR, CDR2 FQNEAQ (reference sequence). The CDR3 length is 13 residues. DNA for the CDR3: TGTGCCAGCAGCTTCGGAGAGAACACTGAAGCTTTCTTT. Its protein product is CASSFGENTEAFF.

The chain couples TRBV10-1 to TRBJ2-1, with 11 bases matching TRBD2. This CDR3 is built from 13 residues. The J segment lost 6 bases and the V segment lost 8 bases, leaving 3 bases of the junction unmatched. Germline CDR1 is WNHNN and CDR2 is SYGVQD (reference sequence). The CDR3 loop is CASGGTSGNEQFF. DNA of the CDR3: TGCGCCAGCGGCGGGACTAGCGGCAATGAGCAGTTCTTC.

The chain's CDR3 is CASSIGRAGDNYGYTF. CDR3 coding DNA: TGTGCCAGTAGTATCGGAAGGGCGGGGGATAACTATGGCTACACCTTC. J is TRBJ1-2 and V is TRBV19; D is perhaps TRBD1 (5 bases). Germline V lookup: CDR1 LNHDA, CDR2 SQIVND (reference sequence). The length of the CDR3 is 16 residues. Trimming left V 3 bases short and J 1 base short, with 15 bases between. Based on the CDR3 plus reference TRBV19 and TRBJ1-2, the full variable domain is DGGITQSPKYLFRKEGQNVTLSCEQNLNHDAMYWYRQDPGQGLRLIYYSQIVNDFQKGDIAEGYSVSREKKESFPLTVTSAQKNPTAFYLCASSIGRAGDNYGYTFGSGTRLTVV.

This chain joins TRBV7-6 and TRBJ2-7; the match to TRBD2 covers 10 bases. Germline V lookup: CDR1 SGHVS, CDR2 FNYEAQ. The CDR3 has 16 amino acids. After removal of 4 bases from V and 3 bases from J, the junction contained 9 bases not matched to a gene. CDR3 coding DNA: TGTGCCAGCAGCTCAGCCGGGACTAGCGTCGGCTACGAGCAGTACTTC. Its protein product is CASSSAGTSVGYEQYF.

V usage is TRBV18 and J usage is TRBJ1-1, with TRBD1 identical over 8 bases. The CDR3 is 16 residues long. Losses at the gene ends were 6 bases for V and 2 bases for J; bases not matched to a gene: 11. Looked up from germline, CDR1 is KGHSH and CDR2 is LQKENI. CDR3 loop: CASSPLPTGANTEAFF. The CDR3, as DNA: TGTGCCAGCTCTCCCCTCCCGACAGGGGCAAACACTGAAGCTTTCTTT.

The CDR3 DNA reads as TGTGCCAGCAGTCCTAGCGGGTACGAGCAGTACTTC. Encoded protein: CASSPSGYEQYF. The chain couples TRBV6-5 to TRBJ2-7; 8 bases line up with TRBD2. The CDR3 loop spans 12 amino acids. Losses at the gene ends were 5 bases for V and 4 bases for J; bases not matched to a gene: 1. Germline values: CDR1 MNHEY, CDR2 SVGAGI.

The chain employs TRBV7-2 and TRBJ1-5; D perhaps matches TRBD1 (6 bases). Looked up from germline, CDR1 is SGHTA and CDR2 is FQGNSA. The CDR3 runs to 14 residues. Trimming took off 5 bases at V and 0 bases at J, with 8 bases between the two ends. For the CDR3, the DNA is TGTGCCAGCAGCAGACAGGTTAGCAATCAGCCCCAGCATTTT. Translated, it gives CASSRQVSNQPQHF.

This chain links TRBV5-1 with TRBJ1-2, with unresolved D. The CDR3 runs to 12 residues. Germline V gene lookup returns CDR1 SGHRS and CDR2 YFSETQ. V was pared by 0 bases and J by 5 bases, with 5 bases between. CDR3 in amino acids: CASSLAGYGYTF. The CDR3 region has the DNA TGCGCCAGCAGCTTGGCGGGGTATGGCTACACCTTC.

This rearrangement joins TRBV27 to TRBJ1-4; 7 bases agree with TRBD1. The trim removed 6 bases at V and 11 bases at J, leaving 12 bases unmatched. Germline V lookup: CDR1 MNHEY, CDR2 SMNVEV (reference sequence). This CDR3 region has 14 residues. The CDR3 reads CASSQDRFRMKLFF. The CDR3 DNA reads as TGTGCCAGCAGCCAGGACAGGTTCCGCATGAAACTGTTTTTT.

V gene TRBV2 combines with J gene TRBJ2-3; TRBD2 might be the D (5 bases). Germline loops: CDR1 SNHLY, CDR2 FYNNEI. This CDR3 has 14 residues. The V end lost 0 bases, the J end lost 8 bases, and 12 bases lay between the germline ends. In nucleotides, the CDR3 is TGTGCCAGCAGTGAAGCATACGAGGGAGTTACGCAGTATTTT. Its protein is CASSEAYEGVTQYF.

This clone appeared once. V gene TRBV7-2 combines with J gene TRBJ2-1; no reliable D call. The V end lost 5 bases, the J end lost 4 bases, and 3 bases lay between the germline ends. The CDR3 is made up of 11 amino acids. CDR1 is SGHTA and CDR2 is FQGNSA in the germline V gene. For the CDR3, the DNA is TGTGCCAGCAGCGTATACAATGAGCAGTTCTTC. The encoded protein is CASSVYNEQFF.